This TCR beta chain was profiled in a study of CD4 T cell repertoires in COVID-19. Concerning this clone: The antigen remains unidentified.

Profiling relied on immunoSEQ multiplex PCR, and the TCRdb table lists in-frame clones only, not all of them. This table holds under 8,500 clones, 84% found once. Whole-study findings and limits: Two or all three memory subsets shared several highly expanded SARS-CoV-2-reactive clonotypes.

The CDR3 covers 13 residues. The V and J ends lost 11 bases and 5 bases, in that order; junction bases with no gene match: 10. Germline-derived CDR1 and CDR2 are MDHEN and SYDVKM. These memory T cells were uncultured and sequenced directly after ex vivo isolation. The starting material was effector memory CD4+ T cells from blood, obtained before the COVID-19 pandemic. The chain joins TRBV28 to TRBJ2-3; TRBD1 matches 7 bases. This TCR was recovered from a human donor who had COVID-19. This CDR3 is CASQRQGVDTQYF. The CDR3 DNA reads TGTGCCTCACAACGGCAGGGGGTAGATACGCAGTATTTT. Based on the CDR3 plus reference TRBV28 and TRBJ2-3, the full variable domain is DVKVTQSSRYLVKRTGEKVFLECVQDMDHENMFWYRQDPGLGLRLIYFSYDVKMKEKGDIPEGYSVSREKKERFSLILESASTNQTSMYLCASQRQGVDTQYFGPGTRLTVL.